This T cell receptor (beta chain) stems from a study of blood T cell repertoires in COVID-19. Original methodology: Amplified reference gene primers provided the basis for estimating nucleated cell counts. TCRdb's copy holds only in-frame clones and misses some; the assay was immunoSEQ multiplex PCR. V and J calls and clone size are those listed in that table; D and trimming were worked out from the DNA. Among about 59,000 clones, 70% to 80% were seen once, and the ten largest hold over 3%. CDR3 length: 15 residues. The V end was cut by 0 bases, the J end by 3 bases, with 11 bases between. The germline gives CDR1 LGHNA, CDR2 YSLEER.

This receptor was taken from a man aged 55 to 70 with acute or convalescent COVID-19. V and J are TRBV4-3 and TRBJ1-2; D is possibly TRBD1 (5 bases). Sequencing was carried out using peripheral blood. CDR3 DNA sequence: TGCGCCAGCAGCCAAGAAGTAGGGGATGACTATGGCTACACCTTC. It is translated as CASSQEVGDDYGYTF.